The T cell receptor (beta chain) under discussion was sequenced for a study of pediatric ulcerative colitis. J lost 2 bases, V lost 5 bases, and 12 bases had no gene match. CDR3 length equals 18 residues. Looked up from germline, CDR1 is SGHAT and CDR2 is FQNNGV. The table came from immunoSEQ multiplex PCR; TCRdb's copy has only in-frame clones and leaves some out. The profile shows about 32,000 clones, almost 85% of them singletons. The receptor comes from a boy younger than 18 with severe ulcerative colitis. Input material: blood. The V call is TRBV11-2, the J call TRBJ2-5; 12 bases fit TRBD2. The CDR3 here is CASSQLAGGLGEQETQYF. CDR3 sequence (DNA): TGTGCCAGCAGCCAGCTAGCGGGGGGGCTCGGGGAACAAGAGACCCAGTACTTC.